A selection of T cell receptor beta chains follows, all from one sample in a study of blood T cell repertoires in COVID-19. The protocol was immunoSEQ multiplex PCR, while the TCRdb copy is restricted to in-frame clones and leaves out a portion. Found here are 160,000 or so clones, around 77% of them singletons; the top ten hold approximately 6.2%. Sequenced sample: peripheral blood. The receptors here all came from a man between 65 and 79 years old with active or convalescent COVID-19. Both conserved end residues are part of each CDR3. The D gene is left open where the match is weak. The size of a clone is reported for some rows only, either as once, few or many, or as a class for expanded clones.

>TRBJ1-6|NA|TRBV2|TRBD1
TGTGCCAGCAGTCCTGAGGGGGCACGCAATTCACCCCTCCACTTT
CASSPEGARNSPLHF
>TRBJ2-7|few|TRBV2|NA
TGTGCCAGCAGTGAAGACAGGAGCTCCTACGAGCAGTACTTC
CASSEDRSSYEQYF
>TRBJ2-6|NA|TRBV7-2|NA
TGTGCCAGCAGCGGAGTTGCCAACGTCCTGACTTTC
CASSGVANVLTF
>TRBJ1-1|NA|TRBV10-3|TRBD1
TGTGCCATCAACGAGGCAGGGGGCGGGGGCACTGAAGCTTTCTTT
CAINEAGGGGTEAFF
>TRBJ1-2|NA|TRBV29-1|NA
TGCAGCGTACTTGGGGGGATTAACTATGGCTACACCTTC
CSVLGGINYGYTF
>TRBJ1-5|NA|TRBV19|NA
TGTGCCAGTAGTGATGACAGACAGAATCAGCCCCAGCATTTT
CASSDDRQNQPQHF
>TRBJ2-1|NA|TRBV6-6|TRBD2
TGTGCCAGCAGTGGAGCGGGAGGATGGGGCAATGAGCAGTTCTTC
CASSGAGGWGNEQFF
>TRBJ2-1|NA|TRBV7-9|TRBD1
TGTGCCAGCAGGGAATCGGGACAGGCCAATGAGCAGTTCTTC
CASRESGQANEQFF
>TRBJ1-2|NA|TRBV7-6|TRBD1
TGTGCCAGCAGCTTAGCAGGGGAAGACAGGGTCTTCTTTAACTATGGCTACACCTTC
CASSLAGEDRVFFNYGYTF
>TRBJ1-1|NA|TRBV6-1|TRBD1
TGTGCCAGCAGTGGGCGGGAACTGACAGGGAGCACTGAAGCTTTCTTT
CASSGRELTGSTEAFF
>TRBJ2-6|NA|TRBV12-3/TRBV12-4|NA
TGTGCCAGCAGGGCCTCTGGGGCCAACGTCCTGACTTTC
CASRASGANVLTF
>TRBJ2-5|NA|TRBV29-1|TRBD1
TGCAGCGTGGGGACAGGGCAGAAAGAGACCCAGTACTTC
CSVGTGQKETQYF
>TRBJ1-2|NA|TRBV3-1/TRBV3-2|NA
TGTGCCAGCAGCCAAGGAAACAGGGCCAGTTATGGCTACACCTTC
CASSQGNRASYGYTF
>TRBJ1-5|NA|TRBV30|NA
TGTGCCTGGAGTGCGAGCGCGGGGCATCAGCCCCAGCATTTT
CAWSASAGHQPQHF
>TRBJ2-7|few|TRBV28|NA
TGTGCCAGCAGTTACAGGACAGACTCCTACGAGCAGTACTTC
CASSYRTDSYEQYF
>TRBJ1-5|NA|TRBV5-1|TRBD1
TGCGCCAGCAGCTATACAGGGGAGGGCAATCAGCCCCAGCATTTT
CASSYTGEGNQPQHF
>TRBJ1-4|NA|TRBV10-3|TRBD1
TGTGCCATCAGTGAGAGGACAGGTGCAACTAATGAAAAACTGTTTTTT
CAISERTGATNEKLFF
>TRBJ1-2|NA|TRBV7-2|NA
TGTGCCAGCAGCTGGGGGGGGGAGCGATATGGCTACACCTTC
CASSWGGERYGYTF
>TRBJ2-5|NA|TRBV5-1|TRBD1
TGCGCCAGCAGCTTAGACAGGGCAGAGACCCAGTACTTC
CASSLDRAETQYF
>TRBJ1-1|NA|TRBV6-5|NA
TGTGCCAGCAGTTACCATGGGACACTGAACACTGAAGCTTTCTTT
CASSYHGTLNTEAFF
>TRBJ2-3|NA|TRBV19|NA
TGTGCCACCCTTGGTGGGCGTACAGATACGCAGTATTTT
CATLGGRTDTQYF
>TRBJ1-1|once|TRBV10-3|NA
TGTGCCATCGGGAGGGGGAGGAACACTGAAGCTTTCTTT
CAIGRGRNTEAFF
>TRBJ1-2|NA|TRBV5-1|TRBD1
TGCGCCAGCAGCACAGGGACAGATGGAGGCTACACCTTC
CASSTGTDGGYTF
>TRBJ2-5|NA|TRBV12-5|TRBD1
TGTGCTAGTGGTTTGACAGGGGGTTATCAAGAGACCCAGTACTTC
CASGLTGGYQETQYF
>TRBJ2-3|NA|TRBV3-1/TRBV3-2|NA
TGTGCCAGCAGCCAGACTACAGATACGCAGTATTTT
CASSQTTDTQYF
>TRBJ1-5|few|TRBV30|TRBD1
TGTGCCTGCAGTACTCACGGGACAGCAACGTATAGCAATCAGCCCCAGCATTTT
CACSTHGTATYSNQPQHF
>TRBJ2-1|NA|TRBV7-2|TRBD2
TGTGCCAGCAGCTTAGTGCCTCTAGCGGGGGATGGGGATGAGCAGTTCTTC
CASSLVPLAGDGDEQFF
>TRBJ2-7|NA|TRBV7-9|NA
TGTGCCAGCAGCTTAGCGCGAGACATTACCTACGAGCAGTACTTC
CASSLARDITYEQYF
>TRBJ1-2|few|TRBV10-1|NA
TGCGCCAGCAGTGAGGGTCCGGGCTATGGCTACACCTTC
CASSEGPGYGYTF
>TRBJ1-3|few|TRBV2|NA
TGTGCCAGCCTAAGGGGATCTGGAAACACCATATATTTT
CASLRGSGNTIYF
>TRBJ2-2|NA|TRBV18|NA
TGTGCCAGCTCCCCCGACTCGAACACCGGGGAGCTGTTTTTT
CASSPDSNTGELFF
>TRBJ2-1|NA|TRBV4-1|TRBD2
TGCGCCAGCAGCCAAGAGGTAGCGGGAGGGCGTGATGAGCAGTTCTTC
CASSQEVAGGRDEQFF
>TRBJ2-1|NA|TRBV5-1|TRBD1
TGCGCCAGTCTCGTGGGGGACAGAGCCTACAATGAGCAGTTCTTC
CASLVGDRAYNEQFF
>TRBJ2-1|NA|TRBV11-3|TRBD2
TGTGCCAGCAGCCCGGCTAGCGGTAACAATGAGCAGTTCTTC
CASSPASGNNEQFF
>TRBJ1-4|NA|TRBV7-8|NA
TGTGCCAGCAGCATCGCAACTAATGAAAAACTGTTTTTT
CASSIATNEKLFF